The clone carrying this T cell receptor (beta chain) was counted many times. The read is 3 residues too short to cover the CDR3 end, so that end is filled in from the germline J gene. This record comes from a study of T cell clonality in common variable immunodeficiency. With 4 bases clipped from V and 9 bases from J, the junction kept 13 bases outside the gene matches. This CDR3 region has 15 residues. Germline CDR1 SGHRS, CDR2 YFSETQ. CVID and control samples used equivalent genomic DNA input. This table comes from immunoSEQ multiplex PCR, and its TCRdb copy is limited to in-frame clones, with some not included. The table records roughly 60,000 clones without singletons, the ten largest covering over 1.5%.

The receptor's source is a person aged 18 to 75 in good health. The sequenced sample was peripheral blood mononuclear cells. The rearrangement joins TRBV5-1 to TRBJ2-1, with 7 bases lining up with TRBD1. The CDR3 loop is CASSPTGTAVFEQFF. The CDR3 DNA, read in part, is TGCGCCAGCAGCCCTACCGGGACAGCCGTCTTTGAG. The variable domain in full, completed from reference TRBV5-1 and TRBJ2-1, reads KAGVTQTPRYLIKTRGQQVTLSCSPISGHRSVSWYQQTPGQGLQFLFEYFSETQRNKGNFPGRFSGRQFSNSRSEMNVSTLELGDSALYLCASSPTGTAVFEQFFGPGTRLTVL.